Following are 26 T cell receptor beta chains from one sample sequenced in a study of cytomegalovirus exposure and HLA in healthy donors (dated by TCRdb to the late 2010s). The library was prepared using the immunoSEQ multiplex PCR assay. For the multiplex PCR, a mixture combining 60 forward primers for TCR Vbeta segments and 13 reverse primers for TCR Jbeta segments was used. This is the immuneACCESS table as TCRdb keeps it, with only in-frame sequences that have V and J called. A part of the clones is gone; compared with another copy, unresolved V genes explain less than half, and the rest is unexplained. Counted in this sample were roughly 140,000 clones; 63% of them appeared once. Clones ranked in the top ten supply roughly 7% of the sample. Sequenced material: PBMCs. The receptor set was obtained from a woman aged 55-69 years in good health and CMV-seropositive.

The CDR3 protein is CASNGQGQAEAFF. CDR3 sequence (DNA): TGTGCCAGCAACGGACAGGGTCAGGCTGAAGCTTTCTTT. The J gene is TRBJ1-1, the V gene TRBV27; 8 bases align to TRBD1. The V gene's germline CDR1 is MNHEY and CDR2 SMNVEV (reference sequence). This CDR3 has 13 residues. Germline trimming cut 7 bases from V and 6 bases from J; bases unmatched to any gene: 7.

V is TRBV19 and J is TRBJ2-1, with D possibly TRBD2 on 6 matching bases. V was cut by 0 bases and J by 4 bases, with 22 bases left in between. Germline V gives CDR1 LNHDA, CDR2 SQIVND (reference sequence). The CDR3 is made up of 19 amino acids. The CDR3 protein is CASSIDISTIAEGYNEQFF. CDR3 sequence (DNA): TGTGCCAGTAGTATAGATATATCCACTATAGCGGAGGGTTACAATGAGCAGTTCTTC.

This sequence joins TRBV6-5 and TRBJ1-5; 7 bases are shared with TRBD1. The CDR3 length is 15 residues. The germline V gene has CDR1 MNHEY and CDR2 SVGAGI. The V and J ends lost 2 bases and 1 base, in that order; junction bases with no gene match: 2. The CDR3: CASSYAGGSNQPQHF. The CDR3 DNA follows: TGTGCCAGCAGTTACGCAGGGGGGAGCAATCAGCCCCAGCATTTT.

This chain connects TRBV19 to TRBJ2-7, with 7 bases matching TRBD2. V shed 5 bases, J shed 2 bases, and the junction held 12 bases outside the gene matches. The CDR3 has 16 amino acids. CDR1 is LNHDA and CDR2 is SQIVND in the germline V gene (reference sequence). The CDR3, as DNA: TGTGCCAGTAGTGGGCCGGCTAGCGGTGATACCTACGAGCAGTACTTC. Translating gives CASSGPASGDTYEQYF. Combining the CDR3 with reference TRBV19 and TRBJ2-7 gives the whole variable domain DGGITQSPKYLFRKEGQNVTLSCEQNLNHDAMYWYRQDPGQGLRLIYYSQIVNDFQKGDIAEGYSVSREKKESFPLTVTSAQKNPTAFYLCASSGPASGDTYEQYFGPGTRLTVT.

This chain joins TRBV9 and TRBJ2-2, with no clear D. CDR1 is SGDLS, CDR2 YYNGEE, per germline. The V end lost 4 bases, the J end lost 8 bases, and 9 bases lay between the germline ends. This CDR3 spans 12 amino acids. The CDR3 DNA follows: TGTGCCAGCAGCCCAATGGAGGGGGAGCTGTTTTTT. Translating gives CASSPMEGELFF.

The V call is TRBV7-2, the J call TRBJ1-1; tentatively, D is TRBD1 (6 bases). V lost 5 bases and J 5 bases, leaving 15 bases between the germline ends. Germline assignment: CDR1 SGHTA and CDR2 FQGNSA. This CDR3 is 14 amino acids long. The CDR3 DNA sequence: TGTGCCAGCAGCGAACAGGGTAGAGGGACTGAAGCTTTCTTT. It yields the protein CASSEQGRGTEAFF.

The chain carries TRBV2 and TRBJ1-1; 7 nucleotides match TRBD1. From germline, CDR1 is SNHLY and CDR2 FYNNEI. Trimming removed 8 bases from V and 5 bases from J; junction bases left unmatched: 14. The CDR3 has 15 residues. In nucleotides, the CDR3 is TGTGCCAGCCAAGGAGCTGGGACAGTCGTGACTGAAGCTTTCTTT. Amino acid sequence: CASQGAGTVVTEAFF. Full variable domain (missing parts from reference TRBV2 and TRBJ1-1): EPEVTQTPSHQVTQMGQEVILRCVPISNHLYFYWYRQILGQKVEFLVSFYNNEISEKSEIFDDQFSVERPDGSNFTLKIRSTKLEDSAMYFCASQGAGTVVTEAFFGQGTRLTVV.

V is TRBV6-4 and J is TRBJ2-3; tentative D call: TRBD2 (6 bases). CDR1 MRHNA and CDR2 SNTAGT come from the germline V gene. The CDR3 sequence is 14 residues long. Trimming shortened V by 4 bases and J by 4 bases, and 12 bases separated the two germline ends. The CDR3 protein is CASSVLRGADTQYF. In DNA form, the CDR3 reads TGTGCCAGCAGTGTCCTGCGGGGCGCAGATACGCAGTATTTT.

This clone was seen only a few times. The V and J genes are TRBV4-3 and TRBJ1-2, with unresolved D. The CDR3 spans 14 residues. Per the germline V gene, CDR1 is LGHNA and CDR2 is YSLEER. V was trimmed by 1 base and J by 5 bases, leaving 11 bases between them. CDR3 DNA sequence: TGCGCCAGCAGCCAAGCACTAGACGGTTATGGCTACACCTTC. This sequence encodes CASSQALDGYGYTF.

The rearrangement links TRBV7-8 to TRBJ2-2; D remains unclear. Trimming took 0 bases from V and 7 from J, leaving 15 bases between them. Germline values: CDR1 SGHVS, CDR2 FQNEAQ. CDR3 length: 16 residues. Here the CDR3 reads CASSLAHPLRDGELFF. CDR3 bases: TGTGCCAGCAGCTTAGCCCACCCGTTGCGAGACGGGGAGCTGTTTTTT. Based on the CDR3 plus reference TRBV7-8 and TRBJ2-2, the full variable domain is GAGVSQSPRYKVAKRGQDVALRCDPISGHVSLFWYQQALGQGPEFLTYFQNEAQLDKSGLPSDRFFAERPEGSVSTLKIQRTQQEDSAVYLCASSLAHPLRDGELFFGEGSRLTVL.

The chain has TRBV29-1 and TRBJ1-1, with TRBD1 matching over 7 bases. The CDR3 loop spans 13 amino acids. Germline V lookup: CDR1 SQVTM, CDR2 ANQGSEA. With V trimmed by 4 bases and J by 6 bases, 8 bases remained unmatched. CDR3 nucleotides: TGCAGCGTTGTCGGCACAGGGGTCCCTGAAGCTTTCTTT. It yields the protein CSVVGTGVPEAFF. Together with reference TRBV29-1 and TRBJ1-1, the CDR3 gives the full variable domain: SAVISQKPSRDICQRGTSLTIQCQVDSQVTMMFWYRQQPGQSLTLIATANQGSEATYESGFVIDKFPISRPNLTFSTLTVSNMSPEDSSIYLCSVVGTGVPEAFFGQGTRLTVV.

The chain joins TRBV13 to TRBJ2-7; 10 bases line up with TRBD1. V was clipped by 3 bases and J by 1 base; unmatched bases: 3. Germline V lookup: CDR1 PRHDT, CDR2 FYEKMQ (reference sequence). The CDR3 has 15 amino acids. CDR3 DNA sequence: TGTGCCAGCAGCTTGAGGGACAGGGGTTCCTACGAGCAGTACTTC. It specifies CASSLRDRGSYEQYF.

This clone was counted a single time. This chain links TRBV5-4 with TRBJ2-1, with 9 bases identical to TRBD2. There are 15 residues in the CDR3. Germline trimming cut 4 bases from V and 4 bases from J; bases unmatched to any gene: 6. Germline-derived CDR1 and CDR2 are SGHNT and YYREEE (reference sequence). The CDR3 loop is CASSLSSGNYNEQFF. CDR3 nucleotides: TGTGCCAGCAGCCTATCTAGCGGGAATTACAATGAGCAGTTCTTC.

The chain is built from TRBV4-1 and TRBJ1-1; D call uncertain. Trimming took off 1 base at V and 0 bases at J, with 6 bases between the two ends. The CDR3 sequence is 14 residues long. Germline loops: CDR1 MGHRA, CDR2 YSYEKL. This CDR3 reads CASSQAQMNTEAFF. The CDR3 coding sequence is TGCGCCAGCAGCCAAGCACAGATGAACACTGAAGCTTTCTTT.

The rearrangement links TRBV5-1 to TRBJ2-7; 11 nucleotides line up with TRBD2. The CDR3 loop spans 16 amino acids. Germline lookup yields CDR1 SGHRS and CDR2 YFSETQ. With V trimmed by 4 bases and J by 0 bases, 6 bases remained unmatched. CDR3 sequence reads: CASSPLGTSGSYEQYF. The CDR3 DNA follows: TGCGCCAGCAGCCCCCTGGGGACTAGCGGCTCCTACGAGCAGTACTTC.

A few counts support this clone. The V and J genes are TRBV27 and TRBJ2-3; 10 nucleotides line up with TRBD2. Germline CDR1 and CDR2: MNHEY and SMNVEV (reference sequence). The CDR3 is 14 residues long. Trimming cost V 8 bases and J 8 bases; bases outside gene matches: 10. Here the CDR3 reads CASYRAGGGATQYF. The CDR3 nucleotides are TGTGCCAGCTATCGAGCGGGAGGGGGGGCTACGCAGTATTTT.

The V and J genes are TRBV30 and TRBJ2-4, with TRBD2 matching 7 bases. Germline trimming cut 4 bases from V and 4 bases from J; bases unmatched to any gene: 19. Per germline, CDR1 GTSNPN and CDR2 SVGIG (reference sequence). The CDR3 length is 18 residues. In nucleotides, the CDR3 is TGTGCCTGGAAGGGAGCCCCGGGGAGGGAGAGACTTAAAAACATTCAGTACTTC. It is translated as CAWKGAPGRERLKNIQYF.

This clone came up a few times. The chain has TRBV10-3 and TRBJ1-3; tentatively, D is TRBD1 (6 bases). Trimming stripped 0 bases from V and 4 bases from J, with 7 bases between. CDR3 length: 14 amino acids. CDR1 ENHRY and CDR2 SYGVKD come from the germline V gene. The CDR3 coding sequence is TGTGCCATCAGTGAGTCGGGACAAGGAAACACCATATATTTT. It codes for CAISESGQGNTIYF.

The chain combines TRBV9 with TRBJ2-1; 11 bases map to TRBD1. Per the germline V gene, CDR1 is SGDLS and CDR2 is YYNGEE. The CDR3 contains 15 residues. The V segment lost 6 bases and the J segment 3 bases; nucleotides outside the gene matches: 5. The CDR3 here is CASTPGQGVYNEQFF. The CDR3 DNA sequence: TGTGCCAGCACACCGGGACAGGGGGTCTACAATGAGCAGTTCTTC.

The chain links TRBV9 to TRBJ2-5; D possibly corresponds to TRBD1 (7 bases). Trimming pared 3 bases from V and 9 bases from J, leaving 21 bases between. Looked up from germline, CDR1 is SGDLS and CDR2 is YYNGEE. The CDR3 sequence is 15 residues long. CDR3 region: CASSAPEGAGGAQYF. Written as DNA, the CDR3 is TGTGCCAGCAGCGCCCCCGAGGGGGCCGGCGGGGCCCAGTACTTC.

The gene calls are TRBV15 and TRBJ2-7; D is possibly TRBD2 (5 bases). Trimming took 5 bases from V and 2 from J, leaving 16 bases between them. This CDR3 is 15 amino acids long. The V gene's germline CDR1 is LNHNV and CDR2 YYDKDF (reference sequence). The chain's CDR3 is CATSPGFSETYEQYF. CDR3 DNA: TGTGCCACCAGCCCGGGATTTAGCGAAACCTACGAGCAGTACTTC.

The J gene is TRBJ2-5, the V gene TRBV7-3; 7 bases are a match to TRBD2. Looked up from germline, CDR1 is SGHTA and CDR2 is FQGTGA. The CDR3 is 14 amino acids. V lost 5 bases, J lost 5 bases, and 8 bases stayed unmatched. The CDR3 DNA reads TGTGCCAGCAGCCCTACTAGCGCCGGGGAGACCCAGTACTTC. As protein: CASSPTSAGETQYF.

J is TRBJ2-5 and V is TRBV7-2; 7 bases agree with TRBD2. Germline V gene lookup returns CDR1 SGHTA and CDR2 FQGNSA. There are 13 residues in the CDR3. The V gene end was trimmed by 1 base and the J gene end by 5 bases; junction bases not matched to a gene: 1. The chain's CDR3 is CASSLGLAETQYF. The CDR3 DNA sequence: TGTGCCAGCAGCTTAGGACTAGCCGAGACCCAGTACTTC.

V gene TRBV7-9 combines with J gene TRBJ2-7, with 7 bases matching TRBD1. Trimming took 5 bases from V and 0 from J; bases not matched to a gene: 7. CDR3 length equals 15 residues. The germline V gene has CDR1 SEHNR and CDR2 FQNEAQ (reference sequence). The CDR3 DNA follows: TGTGCCAGCAGCCAAACCGGGGACAGCTCCTACGAGCAGTACTTC. Protein product: CASSQTGDSSYEQYF.

The rearrangement joins TRBV7-9 to TRBJ2-5; TRBD1 matches 10 bases. The CDR3 has 14 amino acids. The germline V gene encodes CDR1 SEHNR and CDR2 FQNEAQ (reference sequence). V lost 5 bases, J lost 5 bases, and 5 bases stayed unmatched. DNA for the CDR3: TGTGCCAGCAGCCTCGACAGGGGGCACGAGACCCAGTACTTC. Its translation is CASSLDRGHETQYF.

This clone showed up just a few times. V usage is TRBV7-2 and J usage is TRBJ1-1; TRBD1 matches at 7 bases. The V segment lost 6 bases and the J segment 3 bases; nucleotides outside the gene matches: 7. This CDR3 contains 14 residues. CDR1 SGHTA and CDR2 FQGNSA come from the germline V gene. In DNA form, the CDR3 reads TGTGCCAGCAGAAGACCACAGGGGTACACTGAAGCTTTCTTT. It yields the protein CASRRPQGYTEAFF.